This T cell receptor (beta chain) was recorded in a study of vaccination effects on CD4 cells after COVID-19. The CDR3 spans 12 residues. Per germline, CDR1 SGHRS and CDR2 YFSETQ. With 4 bases removed from V and 3 bases from J, the gap between germline ends came to 6 bases. Having been cultured for around nine days, the cells underwent CD4+ T cell isolation. As regards this clone: The antigen is not known.

The method was immunoSEQ multiplex PCR; TCRdb's version includes in-frame clones alone and lacks a portion of them. The table includes almost 40,000 clones, 82% detected once. This chain joins TRBV5-1 and TRBJ2-3; no clear D. The TCR originated in a human donor who received a COVID-19 vaccine. Sequenced here: CD4+ T cells from PBMCs cultured without peptide, sampled before COVID-19 vaccination. CDR3 protein: CASSAGTDTQYF. The CDR3 bases are TGCGCCAGCAGCGCTGGGACAGATACGCAGTATTTT.